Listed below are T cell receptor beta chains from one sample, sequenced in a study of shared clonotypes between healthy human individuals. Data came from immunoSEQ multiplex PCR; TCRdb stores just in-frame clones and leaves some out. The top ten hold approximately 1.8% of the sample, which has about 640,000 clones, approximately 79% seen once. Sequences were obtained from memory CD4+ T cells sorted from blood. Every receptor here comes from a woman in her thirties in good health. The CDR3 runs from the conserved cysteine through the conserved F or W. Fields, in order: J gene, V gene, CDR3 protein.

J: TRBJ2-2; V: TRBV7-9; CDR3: CASSPHETTGELFF
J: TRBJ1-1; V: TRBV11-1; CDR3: CASSSQRDTEAFF
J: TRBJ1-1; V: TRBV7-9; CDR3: CASSTRQGNTEAFF
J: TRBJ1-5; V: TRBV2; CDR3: CASRGDSSNQPQHF
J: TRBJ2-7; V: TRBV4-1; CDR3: CASSQQDRAYEQYF
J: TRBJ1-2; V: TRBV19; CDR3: CASRNRGAHYGYTF
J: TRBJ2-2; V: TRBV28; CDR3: CASSFQFFTGELFF
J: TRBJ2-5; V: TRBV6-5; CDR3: CASRGDRGKETQYF
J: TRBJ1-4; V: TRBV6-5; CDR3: CASSYSQGTTNEKLFF
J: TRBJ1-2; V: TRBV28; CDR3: CASSLPPRVGFYGYTF
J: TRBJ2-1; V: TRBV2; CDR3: CASSRDKDDEQFF
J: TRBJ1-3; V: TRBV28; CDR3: CASSSLGNTIYF
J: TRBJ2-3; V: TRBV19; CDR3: CASSSWGLADTQYF
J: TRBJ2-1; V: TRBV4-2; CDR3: CASSQDEGLLIEQFF
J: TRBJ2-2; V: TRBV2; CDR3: CASTVLAGGTGELFF
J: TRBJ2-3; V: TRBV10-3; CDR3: CAISVASGSVADTQYF
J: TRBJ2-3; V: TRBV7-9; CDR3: CASSPDKRTDTQYF
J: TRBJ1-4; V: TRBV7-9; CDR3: CASSLGDRDNEKLFF
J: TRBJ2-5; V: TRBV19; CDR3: CASSNKYSVAGEETQYF
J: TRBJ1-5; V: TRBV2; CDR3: CASSRAGASNQPQHF
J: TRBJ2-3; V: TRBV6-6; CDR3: CASSHLPDSTDTQYF
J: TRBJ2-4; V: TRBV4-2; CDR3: CASSPSGNIQYF
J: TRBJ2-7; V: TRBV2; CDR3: CASSEMGEQYF
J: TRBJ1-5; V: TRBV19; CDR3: CASSPTGPTSNQPQHF
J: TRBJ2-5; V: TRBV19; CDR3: CASSRSDRTGQYF
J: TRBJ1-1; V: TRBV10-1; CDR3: CASRETGDQSEAFF
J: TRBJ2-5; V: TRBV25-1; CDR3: CASSVKWRDPPYF
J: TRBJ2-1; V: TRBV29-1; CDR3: CSVDRAKGNEQFF
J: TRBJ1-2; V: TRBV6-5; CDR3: CASSYNRATGYGYTF
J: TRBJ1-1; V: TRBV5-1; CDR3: CASTLSEKSEAFF
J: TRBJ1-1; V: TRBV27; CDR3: CASSPTTGAGVSTEAFF
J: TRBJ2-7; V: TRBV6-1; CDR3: CASQAGSISYEQYF